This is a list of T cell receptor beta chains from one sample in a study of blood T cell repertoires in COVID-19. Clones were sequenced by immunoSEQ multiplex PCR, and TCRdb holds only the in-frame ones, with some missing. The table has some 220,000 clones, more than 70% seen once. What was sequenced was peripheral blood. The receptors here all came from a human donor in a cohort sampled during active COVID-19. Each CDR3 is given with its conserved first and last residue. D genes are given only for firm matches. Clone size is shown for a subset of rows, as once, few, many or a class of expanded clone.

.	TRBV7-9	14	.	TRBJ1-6	CASGGGSYNSPLHF	TGTGCCAGCGGGGGGGGCTCCTATAATTCACCCCTCCACTTT
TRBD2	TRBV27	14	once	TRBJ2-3	CASRLAGGGDTQYF	TGTGCCAGCAGACTAGCGGGGGGCGGGGATACGCAGTATTTT
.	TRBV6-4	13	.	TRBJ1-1	CASSDEWNTEAFF	TGTGCCAGTAGTGACGAGTGGAACACTGAAGCTTTCTTT
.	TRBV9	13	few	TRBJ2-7	CASSVVEVSEQYF	TGTGCCAGCAGCGTAGTCGAGGTATCCGAGCAGTACTTC
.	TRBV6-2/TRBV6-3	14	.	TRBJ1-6	CASSYPQGSAPLHF	TGTGCCAGCAGTTACCCTCAGGGTTCGGCACCCCTCCACTTT
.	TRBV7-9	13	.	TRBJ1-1	CASSLEEKAEAFF	TGTGCCAGCAGCTTAGAGGAGAAGGCTGAAGCTTTCTTT
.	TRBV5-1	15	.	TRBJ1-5	CASRPDGHSNQPQHF	TGCGCCAGCAGACCCGACGGACATAGCAATCAGCCCCAGCATTTT
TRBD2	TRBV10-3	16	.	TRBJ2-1	CAISETPGLAGSEQFF	TGTGCCATCAGTGAGACCCCGGGACTAGCGGGAAGTGAGCAGTTCTTC
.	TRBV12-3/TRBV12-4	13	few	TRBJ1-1	CASSLSYSREAFF	TGTGCCAGCAGTTTATCATACAGCAGAGAAGCTTTCTTT
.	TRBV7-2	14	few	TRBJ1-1	CASSLGPTNTEAFF	TGTGCCAGCAGCTTAGGTCCTACGAACACTGAAGCTTTCTTT